The clone carrying this TCR beta chain was observed a single time. The data were obtained in a study of shared clonotypes between healthy human individuals. Authors' analysis steps: Junction-only sequences without quality scores were provided by ImmunoSEQ, so filtering was different. Some clones are missing from TCRdb's copy, which holds only in-frame ones; the method was immunoSEQ multiplex PCR. The V and J calls and the clone size are those of that table, but D and trimming were determined from the DNA. The sample holds about 1,500,000 clones, around 95% seen once. This CDR3 spans 13 amino acids. The ends were cut back, 1 base at V and 6 bases at J, with 8 bases in the middle. Germline V gives CDR1 SGHTA, CDR2 FQGNSA.

This sequence joins TRBV7-2 and TRBJ2-3; D is possibly TRBD2 (5 bases). Input material: naive CD4+ T cells sorted from blood. Noted subset: CD45RA+ positively selected. The sequence was collected from a man aged 25 to 40 in good health. The CDR3 coding sequence is TGTGCCAGCAGCTTAGAGGAGGAGGATACGCAGTATTTT. Translated, it gives CASSLEEEDTQYF.